Shown below are 8 T cell receptor beta chains from a single sample sequenced in a study of Ad26.COV2.S vaccination and SARS-CoV-2 variants (dated by TCRdb to 2020 to 2023). The library was built by means of the immunoSEQ multiplex PCR assay. In its TCRdb copy, this immuneACCESS table keeps in-frame sequences only and misses some clones. Where compared with another copy, unresolved V genes explain less than half of these, and the others have no known cause. Present in this sample are around 450,000 clones, roughly 89% of which were seen just once. The ten largest clonotypes hold about 2.4% of the sample. The meaning of the sample's treatment or condition label: some 20 received Ad26.COV2.S at low or high dose, single or two shots; about five received placebo; per-sample allocation not given. For vaccine and placebo recipients, repertoires were sequenced using samples collected on day 63 after the first injection.

The sample here was peripheral blood, taken in a trial of Ad26.COV2.S vaccine versus placebo. These receptors originate from a person aged 18 to 59 who received the Ad26.COV2.S COVID-19 vaccine or a placebo.

CDR3 amino acids: CASTRGNLIAKNIQYF. As DNA, the CDR3 is TGTGCCAGCACCCGAGGGAACCTAATAGCCAAAAACATTCAGTACTTC. The rearrangement links TRBV5-8 to TRBJ2-4; TRBD2 is a possible D gene (5 bases). The CDR3 is made up of 16 amino acids. Germline V CDR1 and CDR2: SGHTS, YDEGEE. V was shortened by 6 bases and J by 0 bases, with 16 bases between the two germline ends.

The chain employs TRBV2 and TRBJ1-1; a weak D match, TRBD1 (5 bases). V was shortened by 4 bases and J by 0 bases, with 6 bases between the two germline ends. Germline CDR1 SNHLY, CDR2 FYNNEI. This CDR3 is 13 amino acids long. For the CDR3, the DNA is TGTGCCAGCAGTGGACAGTTGAACACTGAAGCTTTCTTT. This sequence encodes CASSGQLNTEAFF.

The rearrangement links TRBV7-9 to TRBJ2-2; no definite D call. The V and J ends lost 0 bases and 3 bases respectively, with 14 bases between them. The CDR3 totals 17 residues. CDR1 and CDR2 (germline): SEHNR, FQNEAQ (reference sequence). The CDR3 is CASSLAALSRDTGELFF. The CDR3 nucleotides are TGTGCCAGCAGCTTAGCGGCGTTGAGTAGGGACACCGGGGAGCTGTTTTTT. The full variable domain, completed using reference TRBV7-9 and TRBJ2-2, is DTGVSQNPRHKITKRGQNVTFRCDPISEHNRLYWYRQTLGQGPEFLTYFQNEAQLEKSRLLSDRFSAERPKGSFSTLEIQRTEQGDSAMYLCASSLAALSRDTGELFFGEGSRLTVL.

The chain recombines TRBV11-3 with TRBJ2-5; D gene ambiguous. V was clipped by 2 bases and J by 5 bases, with 21 bases between them. Germline CDR1 is SGHNT and CDR2 is YENEEA. This CDR3 has 17 residues. CDR3 DNA: TGTGCCAGCAGCTTATCCTATGGTTGGCAGCCTCTGGAGACCCAGTACTTC. This codes for CASSLSYGWQPLETQYF.

This chain connects TRBV27 to TRBJ1-4; D is unclear. CDR3 length equals 15 residues. CDR1 and CDR2 (germline): MNHEY, SMNVEV (reference sequence). Between the trimmed V and J ends, which lost 2 bases and 5 bases, there was a span of 12 bases. The CDR3: CASSLQAGRNEKLFF. The CDR3 DNA sequence: TGTGCCAGCAGTTTACAAGCAGGCCGAAATGAAAAACTGTTTTTT.

The CDR3 DNA is TGTGCCAGCATGTCGCGGGAACTTTACAATGAGCAGTTCTTC. This gives the protein CASMSRELYNEQFF. The V and J genes are TRBV5-6 and TRBJ2-1; a weak D match, TRBD2 (6 bases). V shed 6 bases and J shed 4 bases, with 14 bases lying between them. The CDR3 has 14 residues. Germline V gene sequence: CDR1 SGHDT, CDR2 YYEEEE.

The chain carries TRBV3-1 (or the pseudogene TRBV3-2) and TRBJ1-3; maybe TRBD1 (5 bases). Germline V CDR1 and CDR2: LGHDT, YNNKEL (reference sequence). CDR3 length: 16 residues. V was shortened by 3 bases and J by 3 bases, with 15 bases between the two germline ends. The CDR3 DNA reads TGTGCCAGCAGCCAGGGGACGGCAGTTCTTGGAAACACCATATATTTT. Translated, it gives CASSQGTAVLGNTIYF.

V and J are TRBV2 and TRBJ2-7; no firm D call. CDR1 is SNHLY, CDR2 FYNNEI, per germline. V was trimmed by 4 bases and J by 4 bases, leaving 20 bases between them. The CDR3 sequence is 16 residues long. The CDR3 DNA follows: TGTGCCAGCAGTGCACGACTGTTGGTCTTGAGGTACGAGCAGTACTTC. Translation: CASSARLLVLRYEQYF.